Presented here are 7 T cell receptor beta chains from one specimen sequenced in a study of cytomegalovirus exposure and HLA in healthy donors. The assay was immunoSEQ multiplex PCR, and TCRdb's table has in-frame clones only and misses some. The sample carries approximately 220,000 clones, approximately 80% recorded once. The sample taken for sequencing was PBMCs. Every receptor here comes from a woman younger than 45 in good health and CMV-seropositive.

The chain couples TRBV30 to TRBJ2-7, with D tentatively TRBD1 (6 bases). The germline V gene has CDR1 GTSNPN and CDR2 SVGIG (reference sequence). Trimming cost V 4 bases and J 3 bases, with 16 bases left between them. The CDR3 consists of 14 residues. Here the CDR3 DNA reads TGTGCCTGGAACCTTCCAGGGGCATTCTACGAGCAGTACTTC. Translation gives CAWNLPGAFYEQYF.

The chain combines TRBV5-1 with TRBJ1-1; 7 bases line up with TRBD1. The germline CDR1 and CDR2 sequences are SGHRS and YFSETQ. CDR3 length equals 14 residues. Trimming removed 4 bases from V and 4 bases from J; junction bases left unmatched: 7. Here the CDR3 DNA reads TGCGCCAGCAGCCCCGGGACAGAGGGCACTGAAGCTTTCTTT. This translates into CASSPGTEGTEAFF.

CDR3 nucleotides: TGTGCCAGCAGCCCCGGGACTAGCAACACCGGGGAGCTGTTTTTT. Its protein is CASSPGTSNTGELFF. The J gene is TRBJ2-2, the V gene TRBV9; TRBD2 matches 9 bases. The CDR3 consists of 15 residues. CDR1 and CDR2 (germline): SGDLS, YYNGEE. With 4 bases clipped from V and 2 bases from J, the junction kept 3 bases outside the gene matches. Full variable domain (missing parts from reference TRBV9 and TRBJ2-2): DSGVTQTPKHLITATGQRVTLRCSPRSGDLSVYWYQQSLDQGLQFLIQYYNGEERAKGNILERFSAQQFPDLHSELNLSSLELGDSALYFCASSPGTSNTGELFFGEGSRLTVL.

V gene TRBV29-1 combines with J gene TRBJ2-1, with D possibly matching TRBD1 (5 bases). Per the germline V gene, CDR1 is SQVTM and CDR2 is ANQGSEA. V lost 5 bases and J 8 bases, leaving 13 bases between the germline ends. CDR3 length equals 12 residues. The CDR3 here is CSVRKGFDEQFF. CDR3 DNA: TGCAGCGTTCGTAAGGGGTTCGATGAGCAGTTCTTC.

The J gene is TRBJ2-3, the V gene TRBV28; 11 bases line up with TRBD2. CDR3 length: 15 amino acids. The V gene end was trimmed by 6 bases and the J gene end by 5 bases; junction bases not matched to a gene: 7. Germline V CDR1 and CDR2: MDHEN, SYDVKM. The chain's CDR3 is CASSQLAGAVDTQYF. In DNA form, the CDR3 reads TGTGCCAGCAGCCAACTAGCGGGAGCGGTAGATACGCAGTATTTT.

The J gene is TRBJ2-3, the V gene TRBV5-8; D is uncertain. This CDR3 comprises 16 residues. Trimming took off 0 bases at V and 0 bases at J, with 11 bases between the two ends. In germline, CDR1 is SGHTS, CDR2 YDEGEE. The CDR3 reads CASSLEGFPSTDTQYF. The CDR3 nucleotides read TGTGCCAGCAGCTTGGAAGGATTTCCTAGCACAGATACGCAGTATTTT.

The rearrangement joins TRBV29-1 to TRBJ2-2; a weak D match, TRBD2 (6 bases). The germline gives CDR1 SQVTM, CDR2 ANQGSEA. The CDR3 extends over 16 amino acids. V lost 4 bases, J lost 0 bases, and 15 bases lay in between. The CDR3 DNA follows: TGCAGCGTTGTACTCAAGACTAGGACGAACACCGGGGAGCTGTTTTTT. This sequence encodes CSVVLKTRTNTGELFF.